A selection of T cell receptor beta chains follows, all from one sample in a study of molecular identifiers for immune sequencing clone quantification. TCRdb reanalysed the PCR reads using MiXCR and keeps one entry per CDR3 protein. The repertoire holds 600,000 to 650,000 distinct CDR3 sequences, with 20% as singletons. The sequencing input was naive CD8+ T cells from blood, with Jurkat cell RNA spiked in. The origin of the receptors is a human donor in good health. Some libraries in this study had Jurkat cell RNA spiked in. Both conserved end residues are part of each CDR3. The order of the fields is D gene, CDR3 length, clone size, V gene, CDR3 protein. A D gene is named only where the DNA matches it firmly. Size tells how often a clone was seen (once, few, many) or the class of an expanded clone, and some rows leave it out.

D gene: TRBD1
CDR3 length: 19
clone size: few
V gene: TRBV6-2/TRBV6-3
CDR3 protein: CASTPTDRDLLVRGGELFF

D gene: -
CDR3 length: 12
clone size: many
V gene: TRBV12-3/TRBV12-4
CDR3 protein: CASSLSSRETFF

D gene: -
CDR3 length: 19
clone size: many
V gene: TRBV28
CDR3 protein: CASSFTLSTRGWAGYEQYF

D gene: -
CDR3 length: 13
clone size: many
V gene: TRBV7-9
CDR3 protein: CASSPGPAETQYF

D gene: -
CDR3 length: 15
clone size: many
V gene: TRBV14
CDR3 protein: CASRVWGALDTEAFF

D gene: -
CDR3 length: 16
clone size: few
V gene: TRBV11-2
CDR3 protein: CASSSDTGRIYNEQFF

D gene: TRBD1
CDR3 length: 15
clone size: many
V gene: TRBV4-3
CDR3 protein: CASSQVEQGTDTQYF

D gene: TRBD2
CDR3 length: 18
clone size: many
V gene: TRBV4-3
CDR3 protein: CASSQDGSGRASTGELFF

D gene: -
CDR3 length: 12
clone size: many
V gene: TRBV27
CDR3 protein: CASSLLGHEQYF

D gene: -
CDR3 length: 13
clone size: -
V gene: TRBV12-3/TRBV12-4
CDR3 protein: CASSWGGSDTQYF

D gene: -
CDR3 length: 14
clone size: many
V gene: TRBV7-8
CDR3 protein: CASSLVAGQSEAFF

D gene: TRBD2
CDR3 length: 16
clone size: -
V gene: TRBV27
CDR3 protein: CASSLKAGGWSYEQYF

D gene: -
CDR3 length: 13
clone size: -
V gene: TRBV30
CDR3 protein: CACLGVEPGELFF

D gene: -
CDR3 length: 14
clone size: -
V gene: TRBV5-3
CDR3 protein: CASSIGAENTEAFF

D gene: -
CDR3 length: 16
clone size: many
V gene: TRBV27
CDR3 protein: CASGKRNLKSNQPQHF

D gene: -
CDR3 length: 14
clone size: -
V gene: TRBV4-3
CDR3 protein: CASSQALVTYEQFF

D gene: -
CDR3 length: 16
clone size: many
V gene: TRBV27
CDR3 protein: CASSHSASFSNQPQHF

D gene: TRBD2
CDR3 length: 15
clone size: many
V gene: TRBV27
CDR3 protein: CASSMTSGWGYEQYF

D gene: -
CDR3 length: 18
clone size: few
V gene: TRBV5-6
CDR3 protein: CASSLGLGGIVRQDTQYF

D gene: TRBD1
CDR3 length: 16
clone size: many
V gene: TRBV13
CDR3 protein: CASSFLRTGDTGELFF

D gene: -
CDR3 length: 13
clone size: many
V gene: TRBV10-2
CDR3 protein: CASSGDSSYEQYF

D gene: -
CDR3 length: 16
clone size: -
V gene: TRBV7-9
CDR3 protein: CASNELGGVATRGYTF

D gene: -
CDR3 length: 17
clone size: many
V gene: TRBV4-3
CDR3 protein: CASSQYFRGDWTYEQYF

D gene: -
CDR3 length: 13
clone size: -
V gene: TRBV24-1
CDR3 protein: CATAEVQDNEQFF

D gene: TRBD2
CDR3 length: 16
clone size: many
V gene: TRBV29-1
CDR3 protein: CSVEPGLADPTDTQYF

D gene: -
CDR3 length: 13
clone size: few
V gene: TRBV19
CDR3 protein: CASSIWGGETQYF

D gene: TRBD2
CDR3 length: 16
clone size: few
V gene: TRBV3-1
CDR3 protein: CASSQVRGGGWDEQFF

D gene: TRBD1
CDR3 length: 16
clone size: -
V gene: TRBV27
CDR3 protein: CASSLRTGGRSYEQYF

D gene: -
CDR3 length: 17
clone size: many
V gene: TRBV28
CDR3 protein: CAVRGATMVRSSYEQYF

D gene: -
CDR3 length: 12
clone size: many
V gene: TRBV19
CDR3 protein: CASSYGGSEAFF

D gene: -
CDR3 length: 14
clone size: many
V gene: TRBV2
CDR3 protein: CASSETFPNYGYTF

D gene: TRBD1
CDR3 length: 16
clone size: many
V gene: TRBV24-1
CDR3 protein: CATPGTGVGSNQPQHF

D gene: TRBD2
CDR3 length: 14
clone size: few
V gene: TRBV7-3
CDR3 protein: CASSTAGVTDTQYF

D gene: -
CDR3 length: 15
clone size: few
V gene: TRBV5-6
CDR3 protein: CASSLGGSGTGELFF

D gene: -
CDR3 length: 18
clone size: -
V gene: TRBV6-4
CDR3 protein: CASLALDLQGISPCEQYF

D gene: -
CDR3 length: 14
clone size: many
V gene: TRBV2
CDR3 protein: CASTPWLRADTQYF

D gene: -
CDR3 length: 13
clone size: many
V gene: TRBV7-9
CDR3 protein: CASSELHGTEAFF

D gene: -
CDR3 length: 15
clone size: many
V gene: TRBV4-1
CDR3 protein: CASSQEAGGTYEQYF

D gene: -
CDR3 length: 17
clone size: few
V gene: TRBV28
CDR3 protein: CASSGRQVVLHTDTQYF

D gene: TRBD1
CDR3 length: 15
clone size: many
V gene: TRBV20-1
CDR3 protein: CSARDLTGWSDTQYF

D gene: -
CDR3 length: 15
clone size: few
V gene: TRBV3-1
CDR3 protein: CASSQFQSSYNEQFF

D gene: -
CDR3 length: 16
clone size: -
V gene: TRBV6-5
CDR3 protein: CASSISGDTANEKLFF

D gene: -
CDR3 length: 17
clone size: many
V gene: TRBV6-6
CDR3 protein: CASSYAYATSGANVLTF

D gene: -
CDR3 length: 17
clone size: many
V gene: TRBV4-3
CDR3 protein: CASSQDLYRTNTGELFF

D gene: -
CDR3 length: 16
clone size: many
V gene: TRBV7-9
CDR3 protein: CASSPPAHLNTGELFF

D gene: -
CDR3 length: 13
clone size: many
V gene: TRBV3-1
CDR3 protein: CASRTMNTGELFF

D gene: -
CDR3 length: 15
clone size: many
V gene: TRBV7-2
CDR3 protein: CASSLAGDGGSPLHF

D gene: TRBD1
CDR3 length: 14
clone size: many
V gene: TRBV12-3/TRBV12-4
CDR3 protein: CASSSGTGVQPQHF

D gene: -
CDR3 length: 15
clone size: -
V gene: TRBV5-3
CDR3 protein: CASSFSGGYNSPLHF

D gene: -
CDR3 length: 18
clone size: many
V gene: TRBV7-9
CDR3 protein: CASSPVWDYGHHTDTQYF

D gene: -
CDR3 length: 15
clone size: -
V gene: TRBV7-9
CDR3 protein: CASSLEFGGSYEQYF

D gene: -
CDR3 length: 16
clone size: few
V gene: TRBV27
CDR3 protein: CASSHQGVKDNQPQHF

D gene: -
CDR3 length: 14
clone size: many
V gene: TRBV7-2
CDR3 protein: CASSLGAGDYEQYF

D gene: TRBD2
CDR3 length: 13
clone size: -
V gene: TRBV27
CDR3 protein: CASGHAGAYEQYF

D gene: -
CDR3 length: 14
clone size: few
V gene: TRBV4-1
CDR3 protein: CASSQDLTQAPQHF